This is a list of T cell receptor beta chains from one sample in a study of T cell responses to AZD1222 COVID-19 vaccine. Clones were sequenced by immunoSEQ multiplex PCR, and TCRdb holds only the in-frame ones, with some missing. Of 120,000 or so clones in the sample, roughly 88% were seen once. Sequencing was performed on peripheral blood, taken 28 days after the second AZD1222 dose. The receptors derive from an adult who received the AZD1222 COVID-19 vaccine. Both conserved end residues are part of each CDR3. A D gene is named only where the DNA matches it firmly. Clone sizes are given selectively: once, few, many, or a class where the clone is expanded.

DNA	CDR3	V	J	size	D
TGCGCCAGCAGCTTGGAATGGGTCCTAAGCTCCTACGAGCAGTACTTC	CASSLEWVLSSYEQYF	TRBV5-1	TRBJ2-7	NA	NA
TGTGCCAGCAGCTTTATTAGGGGGGACTATGGCTACACCTTC	CASSFIRGDYGYTF	TRBV7-2	TRBJ1-2	NA	NA
TGTGCCATCAGTGGTGGTGCAGGGACCTACGAGCAGTACTTC	CAISGGAGTYEQYF	TRBV10-3	TRBJ2-7	NA	NA
TGTGCCAGCAGCCTGGCCGTGGCAGGGCTCGACAATGAGCAGTTCTTC	CASSLAVAGLDNEQFF	TRBV11-3	TRBJ2-1	once	NA
TGCGCCAGCAGGACCGGGACAGGGGTCACCGGGGAGCTGTTTTTT	CASRTGTGVTGELFF	TRBV10-2	TRBJ2-2	NA	TRBD1
TGTGCCAGCAGCTTGGTACAGAACACCGGGGAGCTGTTTTTT	CASSLVQNTGELFF	TRBV5-4	TRBJ2-2	once	NA
TGTGCCAGCAGTTCCAAAGCGGGGGGGAGCACAGATACGCAGTATTTT	CASSSKAGGSTDTQYF	TRBV6-5	TRBJ2-3	NA	TRBD2
TGTGCCACCAGTGATTCCCGACAGGGGAATTTCAACCAGTACTTC	CATSDSRQGNFNQYF	TRBV24-1	TRBJ2-7	NA	TRBD1
TGCGCCAGCAGCTTTCAGGGTAATAATTCACCCCTCCACTTT	CASSFQGNNSPLHF	TRBV5-1	TRBJ1-6	NA	NA
TGTGCCAAGGGGGACATTGTTAGCACAGATACGCAGTATTTT	CAKGDIVSTDTQYF	TRBV5-4	TRBJ2-3	NA	NA
TGTGCCAGCAGTTCAGGGTCCCTCTCCTACGAGCAGTACTTC	CASSSGSLSYEQYF	TRBV28	TRBJ2-7	NA	NA
TGCGCCAGCAGCCAAGATTTTTCGACAGACTTGGAAAAACTGTTTTTT	CASSQDFSTDLEKLFF	TRBV4-3	TRBJ1-4	NA	NA
TGCGCCAGCAGTCAAGGGGACAACCTTTATGGCTACACCTTC	CASSQGDNLYGYTF	TRBV23-1	TRBJ1-2	NA	NA
TGTGCCAGCAGCTTAGGGCAGGATGGGACAGATACGCAGTATTTT	CASSLGQDGTDTQYF	TRBV7-9	TRBJ2-3	once	NA
TGTGCCACCCTCCTCTTGACTGAAGCTTTCTTT	CATLLLTEAFF	TRBV7-2	TRBJ1-1	NA	NA
TGTGCCAGCAGCTTATATGGGGGGGGAATTAATGAAAAACTGTTTTTT	CASSLYGGGINEKLFF	TRBV7-6	TRBJ1-4	NA	NA
TGTGCCAGCAGCTCCCTTGACAGGGCTGGAAACACCATATATTTT	CASSSLDRAGNTIYF	TRBV5-6	TRBJ1-3	NA	TRBD1
TGTGCCAGCAGCCCCTGGTCCGGGTACGAGCAGTACTTC	CASSPWSGYEQYF	TRBV7-2	TRBJ2-7	NA	NA
TGTGCCAGCAGCTTTGGGCAATTCTACGAGCAGTACTTC	CASSFGQFYEQYF	TRBV7-2	TRBJ2-7	few	NA
TGCAGCGCTTTAGACCGGGGAGAAAAACTGTTTTTT	CSALDRGEKLFF	TRBV29-1	TRBJ1-4	NA	NA
TGCGCCAGCAGCTCGACACCCAACTATGGCTACACCTTC	CASSSTPNYGYTF	TRBV5-1	TRBJ1-2	once	NA
TGTGCCAGTAGTATTCCCGGGACACGGGGGAATCAGCCCCAGCATTTT	CASSIPGTRGNQPQHF	TRBV19	TRBJ1-5	NA	NA
TGTGCCAGCACCGGCGGGGTAGCTAACTATGGCTACACCTTC	CASTGGVANYGYTF	TRBV6-5	TRBJ1-2	few	NA
TGTGCCAGCACTTTTCACCGGGACAGCTATGAGGGGGAGCAGTACTTC	CASTFHRDSYEGEQYF	TRBV2	TRBJ2-7	NA	TRBD1